This TCR beta chain is from a study of siplizumab effects on memory and regulatory T cells. Assay: immunoSEQ multiplex PCR; the TCRdb copy retains only in-frame clones and omits some. This table has more than 60,000 clones, approximately 96% appearing once. Unstimulated naive, memory, effector memory and TEMRA subsets from a few donor pairs were sequenced. From germline, CDR1 is PRHDT and CDR2 FYEKMQ (reference sequence). CDR3 length: 15 residues. V dropped 1 base and J dropped 7; count of bases not matched to a gene: 6. The TCR sequence derives from a human donor in good health. Sequencing was carried out using naive CD8+ T cells sorted from blood. This chain connects TRBV13 to TRBJ2-7; 11 nucleotides align to TRBD1. CDR3 region: CASSLEGTGGREQYF. The DNA of the CDR3 is TGTGCCAGCAGCTTAGAGGGGACAGGGGGGCGAGAGCAGTACTTC.